The 23 T cell receptor beta chains below come from one sample, sequenced in a study of early T cells in non-severe SARS-CoV-2 infection. In TCRdb, the 5' RACE reads were re-called with MiXCR into one record per CDR3 protein. The profile shows some 35,000 distinct CDR3 sequences, 3% to 4.5% of them singletons. The sequenced sample consisted of whole blood. Receptors originate from an adult who was a healthcare worker with PCR-confirmed SARS-CoV-2 infection or an uninfected control (not recorded which).

The CDR3 nucleotides read TGCAGTGCTAGAGACCAGAGGGGCAGCCAAAACTATGGCTACACCTTC. Its protein is CSARDQRGSQNYGYTF. V usage is TRBV20-1 and J usage is TRBJ1-2; the D gene is possibly TRBD1 (5 bases). This CDR3 is built from 16 residues. The V and J ends lost 0 bases and 2 bases respectively, with 16 bases between them. Germline V gene data show CDR1 as DFQATT and CDR2 as SNEGSKA (reference sequence).

About this clonotype: This could be a read error, since a much larger clone is one nucleotide away. In this CDR3 the conserved last residue, phenylalanine or tryptophan, is missing, so a read error is likely. This chain joins TRBV7-9 and TRBJ2-7; 9 positions match TRBD2. V shed 1 base and J 3 bases; nucleotides not matched to a gene: 1. CDR1 SEHNR and CDR2 FQNEAQ come from the germline V gene (reference sequence). CDR3 length equals 14 residues. CDR3 amino acids: CASSLVTSGYEQYL. The CDR3 coding sequence is TGTGCCAGCAGCTTAGTGACTAGCGGCTACGAGCAGTACCTC.

This clonotype came up many times. This sequence joins TRBV5-4 and TRBJ2-1; TRBD2 aligns across 12 bases. The CDR3 runs 16 residues. The J segment lost 6 bases and the V segment lost 3 bases, leaving 7 bases of the junction unmatched. Germline CDR1 is SGHNT and CDR2 is YYREEE (reference sequence). CDR3 loop: CASSSVLAGGGNEQFF. The CDR3 DNA sequence: TGTGCCAGCAGCTCAGTGCTAGCGGGAGGGGGCAATGAGCAGTTCTTC.

This clonotype has at least ten counts. The V and J genes are TRBV10-3 and TRBJ2-5; 8 positions agree with TRBD2. The CDR3 has 16 amino acids. With 5 bases clipped from V and 7 bases from J, the junction kept 15 bases outside the gene matches. Per germline, CDR1 ENHRY and CDR2 SYGVKD. CDR3 region: CAISSPGLEMLGTQYF. In DNA form, the CDR3 reads TGTGCCATCAGTTCGCCGGGACTAGAAATGTTAGGGACCCAGTACTTC.

This clonotype was observed many times. The chain links TRBV5-1 to TRBJ1-2; no definite D call. Between the trimmed V and J ends, which lost 2 bases and 0 bases, there was a span of 11 bases. Germline V gives CDR1 SGHRS, CDR2 YFSETQ. This CDR3 is built from 15 residues. The CDR3 spells CASSFDGSSNYGYTF. CDR3 bases: TGCGCCAGCAGCTTCGACGGATCTTCTAACTATGGCTACACCTTC.

This sequence joins TRBV20-1 and TRBJ2-2; D unclear. V gave up 6 bases and J gave up 8 bases, with 10 bases separating them. CDR3 length: 11 residues. The germline CDR1 and CDR2 sequences are DFQATT and SNEGSKA (reference sequence). CDR3 DNA sequence: TGCAGTGCCCTGGGCCCTGGGGAGCTGTTTTTT. This translates into CSALGPGELFF.

In its sample, this clonotype was seen many times. This chain uses TRBV18 with TRBJ2-7, with 7 bases fitting TRBD1. CDR1 KGHSH and CDR2 LQKENI come from the germline V gene. V dropped 2 bases and J dropped 1; count of bases not matched to a gene: 2. The CDR3 sequence is 14 residues long. This CDR3 is CASSPGTDSYEQYF. The DNA of the CDR3 is TGTGCCAGCTCACCAGGGACAGATTCCTACGAGCAGTACTTC.

This clonotype was found many times. This sequence joins TRBV19 and TRBJ2-1; 7 bases map to TRBD2. The germline gives CDR1 LNHDA, CDR2 SQIVND (reference sequence). The CDR3 runs 15 residues. V shed 4 bases and J 2 bases; nucleotides not matched to a gene: 5. CDR3 bases: TGTGCCAGTAGTACGCAGGGAGGGACCTACAATGAGCAGTTCTTC. It yields the protein CASSTQGGTYNEQFF.

Points on this clonotype: A read error may be the cause here, since a much bigger clone is one base away. The chain is built from TRBV10-3 and TRBJ2-7; 7 nucleotides line up with TRBD1. The CDR3 length is 14 residues. With V trimmed by 9 bases and J by 4 bases, 12 bases remained unmatched. The germline gives CDR1 ENHRY, CDR2 SYGVKD. The CDR3 protein is CAIHRTGVVYEQYV. The CDR3 region has the DNA TGTGCCATTCACCGCACAGGGGTTGTATACGAGCAGTACGTC.

This clonotype was counted between two and nine times. Written as DNA, the CDR3 is TGTGCCATCAGTGAGAATCAAGGGGGAGGAGAGACCCAGTACTTC. Protein sequence: CAISENQGGGETQYF. The V and J genes are TRBV10-3 and TRBJ2-5; D could derive from TRBD1 or TRBD2 (6 bases each). The ends were cut back, 2 bases at V and 4 bases at J, with 14 bases in the middle. Germline V gene lookup returns CDR1 ENHRY and CDR2 SYGVKD. There are 15 residues in the CDR3.

This clonotype occurred many times. The chain has TRBV4-3 and TRBJ2-1; the D is unclear. Germline V CDR1 and CDR2: LGHNA, YSLEER. The CDR3 is made up of 21 amino acids. V was shortened by 2 bases and J by 4 bases, with 30 bases between the two germline ends. CDR3: CASSQFKINLPGRAFYNEQFF. DNA for the CDR3: TGCGCCAGCAGCCAATTTAAAATAAACCTCCCTGGCCGCGCTTTTTACAATGAGCAGTTCTTC.

In its sample, this clonotype was seen many times. The V and J genes are TRBV5-5 and TRBJ1-3, with a weak D call TRBD1 (5 bases). The germline gives CDR1 SGHKS, CDR2 YYEKEE (reference sequence). The CDR3 runs 16 residues. Trimming shortened V by 2 bases and J by 0 bases, and 12 bases separated the two germline ends. The DNA for the CDR3 is TGTGCCAGCAGCTTCACAGGAAAACTCTCTGGAAACACCATATATTTT. Translation gives CASSFTGKLSGNTIYF.

The CDR3 DNA reads as TGTGCCAGCAGTTACTCGACGGGGGCCCGTGCCCTGTGGACTGAAGCTTTCTTT. Its protein is CASSYSTGARALWTEAFF. The chain uses TRBV6-6 and TRBJ1-1, with D perhaps TRBD1 (6 bases). V shed 0 bases and J shed 5 bases, with 22 bases lying between them. From germline, CDR1 is MNHNY and CDR2 SVGAGI (reference sequence). The CDR3 totals 18 residues.

In its sample, this clonotype was seen many times. The genes are TRBV20-1 and TRBJ1-2; no firm D call. The CDR3 loop spans 12 amino acids. V was shortened by 5 bases and J by 6 bases, with 13 bases between the two germline ends. Germline V CDR1 and CDR2: DFQATT, SNEGSKA (reference sequence). This CDR3 is CSAPGLTDGYTF. DNA for the CDR3: TGCAGTGCTCCGGGCCTCACTGATGGCTACACCTTC.

This clonotype was counted at least ten times. The J gene is TRBJ2-7, the V gene TRBV7-9; D is unclear. CDR1 is SEHNR, CDR2 FQNEAQ, per germline (reference sequence). Trimming removed 1 base at V and 5 bases at J, with 6 bases between. This CDR3 has 12 amino acids. Written as DNA, the CDR3 is TGTGCCAGCAGCTTAGGACCCCACGAGCAGTACGTC. Protein: CASSLGPHEQYV.

The rearrangement links TRBV27 to TRBJ1-1; D is ambiguous. With 3 bases removed from V and 5 bases from J, the gap between germline ends came to 10 bases. The CDR3 has 13 residues. Germline V gene sequence: CDR1 MNHEY, CDR2 SMNVEV (reference sequence). CDR3 sequence: CASSFNGMTEAFF. The CDR3 bases are TGTGCCAGCAGTTTCAACGGAATGACTGAAGCTTTCTTT.

This clonotype showed up many times. The chain has TRBV12-3 or TRBV12-4 and TRBJ1-6; possible D gene TRBD1, 6 bases. The CDR3 covers 14 residues. V was cut by 6 bases and J by 5 bases, with 11 bases left in between. CDR3 region: CASRLGQNNSPLHF. CDR3 DNA: TGTGCCAGCAGACTTGGACAGAATAATTCACCCCTCCACTTT.

Many counts were recorded for this clonotype. This chain links TRBV19 with TRBJ2-7, with no clear D. Per germline, CDR1 LNHDA and CDR2 SQIVND (reference sequence). The CDR3 covers 13 residues. The V gene lost 5 bases and the J gene lost 7 bases, with 15 bases spanning the gap. CDR3 in DNA: TGTGCCAGTAGTGACCAACTTGGTACGGAGCAGTACTTC. Protein: CASSDQLGTEQYF.

In its sample, this clonotype was seen a few times. This may stem from a read error, because a much larger clone lies one nucleotide away. This chain uses TRBV7-6 with TRBJ2-7; 7 nucleotides agree with TRBD1. This CDR3 comprises 13 residues. CDR1 is SGHVS and CDR2 is FNYEAQ in the germline V gene. The chain's CDR3 is CASSTRDSYEQHF. In DNA, the CDR3 is TGTGCCAGCAGCACAAGGGACAGCTACGAGCAGCACTTC.

This clonotype has ten or more counts. This sequence joins TRBV3-1 and TRBJ1-5, with D unclear. With 0 bases removed from V and 6 bases from J, the gap between germline ends came to 12 bases. Germline V gene data show CDR1 as LGHDT and CDR2 as YNNKEL (reference sequence). The CDR3 runs to 15 residues. The chain's CDR3 is CASSQDRAGSQPQHF. The CDR3 coding sequence is TGTGCCAGCAGCCAAGATCGAGCAGGAAGTCAGCCCCAGCATTTT. The whole variable domain, filled in from reference TRBV3-1 and TRBJ1-5, reads DTAVSQTPKYLVTQMGNDKSIKCEQNLGHDTMYWYKQDSKKFLKIMFSYNNKELIINETVPNRFSPKSPDKAHLNLHINSLELGDSAVYFCASSQDRAGSQPQHFGDGTRLSIL.

Many counts were recorded for this clonotype. The chain joins TRBV5-1 to TRBJ2-1; 8 bases are shared with TRBD1. J lost 5 bases, V lost 7 bases, and 8 bases had no gene match. Germline CDR1 and CDR2: SGHRS and YFSETQ. The CDR3 totals 14 residues. Here the CDR3 reads CASVGTGRNNEQFF. CDR3 DNA sequence: TGCGCCAGCGTGGGGACAGGCAGAAACAATGAGCAGTTCTTC.

The sample holds many counts of this clonotype. The gene calls are TRBV6-2 or TRBV6-3 and TRBJ1-1; D unclear. V was cut by 2 bases and J by 1 base, with 5 bases left in between. CDR3 length: 13 amino acids. Germline V gene data show CDR1 as MNHEY and CDR2 as SVGEGT. The CDR3 spells CASSYKGNTEAFF. CDR3 coding DNA: TGTGCCAGCAGTTACAAAGGGAACACTGAAGCTTTCTTT.

This clonotype has ten or more counts. This rearrangement joins TRBV6-6 to TRBJ1-6; TRBD1 aligns across 9 bases. Germline V CDR1 and CDR2: MNHNY, SVGAGI (reference sequence). The CDR3 length is 16 residues. V trimming: 0 bases; J trimming: 8 bases; junction bases outside the gene matches: 5. The CDR3 nucleotides read TGTGCCAGCAGTTACTCCACGGGACAGGGTTATTCACCCCTCCACTTT. It encodes CASSYSTGQGYSPLHF.